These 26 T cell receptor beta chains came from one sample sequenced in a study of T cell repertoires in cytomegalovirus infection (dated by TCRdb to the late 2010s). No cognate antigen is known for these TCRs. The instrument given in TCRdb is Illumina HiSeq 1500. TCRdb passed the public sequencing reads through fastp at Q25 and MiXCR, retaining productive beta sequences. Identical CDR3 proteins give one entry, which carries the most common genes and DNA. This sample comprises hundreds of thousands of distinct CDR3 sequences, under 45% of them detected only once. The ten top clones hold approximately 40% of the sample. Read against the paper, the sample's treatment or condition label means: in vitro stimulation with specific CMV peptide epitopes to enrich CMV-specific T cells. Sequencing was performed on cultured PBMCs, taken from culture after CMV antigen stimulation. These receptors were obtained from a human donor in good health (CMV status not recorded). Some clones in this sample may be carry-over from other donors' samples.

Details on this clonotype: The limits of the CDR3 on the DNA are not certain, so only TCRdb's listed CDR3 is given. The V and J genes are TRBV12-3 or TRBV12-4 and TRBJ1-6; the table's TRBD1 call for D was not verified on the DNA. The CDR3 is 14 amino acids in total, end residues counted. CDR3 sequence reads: CASSSGQAMSPLHF.

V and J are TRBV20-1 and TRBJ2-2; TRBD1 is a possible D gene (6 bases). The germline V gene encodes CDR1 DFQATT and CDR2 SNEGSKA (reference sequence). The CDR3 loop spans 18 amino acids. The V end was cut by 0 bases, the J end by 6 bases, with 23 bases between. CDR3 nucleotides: TGCAGTGCTAGAGATCAGTTGGGGGCCTCGATGAGCTCCGGGGAGCTGTTTTTT. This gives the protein CSARDQLGASMSSGELFF.

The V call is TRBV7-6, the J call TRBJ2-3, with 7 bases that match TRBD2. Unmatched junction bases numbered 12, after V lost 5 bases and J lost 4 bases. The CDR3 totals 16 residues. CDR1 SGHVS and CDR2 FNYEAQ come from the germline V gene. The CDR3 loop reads CASSPLGREASDTQYF. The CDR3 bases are TGTGCCAGCAGCCCCTTGGGACGGGAGGCGTCAGATACGCAGTATTTT.

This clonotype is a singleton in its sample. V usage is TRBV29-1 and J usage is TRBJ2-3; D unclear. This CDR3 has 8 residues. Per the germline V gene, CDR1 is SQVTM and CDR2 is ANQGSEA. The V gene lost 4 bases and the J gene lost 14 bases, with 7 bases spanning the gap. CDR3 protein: CSVGPAYF. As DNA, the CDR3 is TGCAGCGTTGGGCCCGCGTATTTT.

CDR3 bases: TGTGCCAGTAGTATTAGTATCGGGGGGTACGGGGATCGAAACATTCAGTACTTC. This sequence encodes CASSISIGGYGDRNIQYF. The chain employs TRBV19 and TRBJ2-4; TRBD2 matches at 7 bases. CDR1 is LNHDA and CDR2 is SQIVND in the germline V gene (reference sequence). V was clipped by 3 bases and J by 6 bases; unmatched bases: 17. This CDR3 has 18 residues.

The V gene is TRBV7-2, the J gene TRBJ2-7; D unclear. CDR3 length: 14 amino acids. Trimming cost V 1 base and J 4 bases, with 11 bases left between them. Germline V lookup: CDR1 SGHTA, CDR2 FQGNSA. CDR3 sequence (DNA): TGTGCCAGCAGCTTAGTAATGAGGAGATACGAGCAGTACTTC. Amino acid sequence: CASSLVMRRYEQYF.

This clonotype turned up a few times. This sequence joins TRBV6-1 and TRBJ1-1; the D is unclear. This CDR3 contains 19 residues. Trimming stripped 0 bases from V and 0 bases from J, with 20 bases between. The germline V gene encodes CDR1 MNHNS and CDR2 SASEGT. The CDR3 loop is CASSEAGLALTGMNTEAFF. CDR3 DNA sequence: TGTGCCAGCAGTGAAGCAGGCTTGGCACTCACGGGGATGAACACTGAAGCTTTCTTT.

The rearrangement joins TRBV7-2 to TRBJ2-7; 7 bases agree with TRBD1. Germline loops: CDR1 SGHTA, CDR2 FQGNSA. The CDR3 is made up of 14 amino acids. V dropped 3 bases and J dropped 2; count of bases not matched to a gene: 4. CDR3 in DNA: TGTGCCAGCAGCTTCGGGGACAGAACCTACGAGCAGTACTTC. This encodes CASSFGDRTYEQYF.

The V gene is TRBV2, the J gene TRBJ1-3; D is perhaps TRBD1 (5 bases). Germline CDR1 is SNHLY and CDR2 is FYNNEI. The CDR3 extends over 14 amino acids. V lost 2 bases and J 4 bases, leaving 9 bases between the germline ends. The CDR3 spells CASSEQGPGNTIYF. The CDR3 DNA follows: TGTGCCAGCAGTGAACAGGGCCCGGGAAACACCATATATTTT.

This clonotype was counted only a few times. For the CDR3, the DNA is TGTGCCAGCAGCCAAGATCCCCAGGGGGAGGACACTGAAGCTTTCTTT. Protein sequence: CASSQDPQGEDTEAFF. The genes are TRBV4-2 and TRBJ1-1; 7 bases agree with TRBD1. The germline V gene has CDR1 LGHNA and CDR2 YNFKEQ. The CDR3 sequence is 16 residues long. Losses at the gene ends were 0 bases for V and 3 bases for J; bases not matched to a gene: 7.

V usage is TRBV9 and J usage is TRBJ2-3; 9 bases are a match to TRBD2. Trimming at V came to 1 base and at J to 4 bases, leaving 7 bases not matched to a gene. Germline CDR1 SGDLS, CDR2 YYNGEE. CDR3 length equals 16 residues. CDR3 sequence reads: CASSVWPSGDPDTQYF. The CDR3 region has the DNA TGTGCCAGCAGCGTATGGCCTAGCGGGGACCCAGATACGCAGTATTTT.

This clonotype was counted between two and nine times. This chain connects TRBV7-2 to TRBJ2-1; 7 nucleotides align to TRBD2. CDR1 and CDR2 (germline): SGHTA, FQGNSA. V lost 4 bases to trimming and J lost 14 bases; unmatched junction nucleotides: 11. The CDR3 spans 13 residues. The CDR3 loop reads CASSSSLAGAEFF. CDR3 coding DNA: TGTGCCAGCAGCTCTTCCCTCGCGGGAGCAGAGTTCTTC. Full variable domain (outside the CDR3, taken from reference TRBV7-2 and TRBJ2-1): GAGVSQSPSNKVTEKGKDVELRCDPISGHTALYWYRQSLGQGLEFLIYFQGNSAPDKSGLPSDRFSAERTGGSVSTLTIQRTQQEDSAVYLCASSSSLAGAEFFGPGTRLTVL.

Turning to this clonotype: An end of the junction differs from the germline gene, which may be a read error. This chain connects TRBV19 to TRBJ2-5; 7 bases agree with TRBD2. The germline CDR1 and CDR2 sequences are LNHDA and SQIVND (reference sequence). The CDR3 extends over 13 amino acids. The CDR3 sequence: CASSTQTGTTLHF. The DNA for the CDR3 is TGTGCCAGTAGCACCCAGACCGGGACTACCCTTCACTTC.

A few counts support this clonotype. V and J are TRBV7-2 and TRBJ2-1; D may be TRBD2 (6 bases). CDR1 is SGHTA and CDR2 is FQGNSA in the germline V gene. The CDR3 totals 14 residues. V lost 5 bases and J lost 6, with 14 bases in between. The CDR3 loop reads CASSPGTLGNEQFF. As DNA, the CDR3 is TGTGCCAGCAGCCCGGGGACTCTAGGCAATGAGCAGTTCTTC.

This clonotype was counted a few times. Written as DNA, the CDR3 is TGTGCCAGCAGCCATCCGGGACAGGGGATGACCGGGGAGCTGTTTTTT. Translated, it gives CASSHPGQGMTGELFF. The chain is built from TRBV7-9 and TRBJ2-2; 10 nucleotides agree with TRBD1. Germline-derived CDR1 and CDR2 are SEHNR and FQNEAQ (reference sequence). This CDR3 region has 16 residues. V trimming: 5 bases; J trimming: 5 bases; junction bases outside the gene matches: 8.

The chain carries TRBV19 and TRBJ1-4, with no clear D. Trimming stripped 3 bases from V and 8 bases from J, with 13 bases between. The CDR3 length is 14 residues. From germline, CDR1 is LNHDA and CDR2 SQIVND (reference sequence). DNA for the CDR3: TGTGCCAGTAGTATCATGGGATTTGGAGAAAAACTGTTTTTT. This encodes CASSIMGFGEKLFF.

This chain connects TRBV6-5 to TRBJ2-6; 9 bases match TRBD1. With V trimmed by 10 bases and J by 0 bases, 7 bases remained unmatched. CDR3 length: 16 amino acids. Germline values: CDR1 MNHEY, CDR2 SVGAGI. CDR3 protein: CATTGQGPSGANVLTF. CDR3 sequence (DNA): TGTGCCACCACGGGACAGGGCCCCTCTGGGGCCAACGTCCTGACTTTC.

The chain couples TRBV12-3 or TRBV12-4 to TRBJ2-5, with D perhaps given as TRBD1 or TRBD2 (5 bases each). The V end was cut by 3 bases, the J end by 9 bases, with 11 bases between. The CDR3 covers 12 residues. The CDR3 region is CASSFWLGAQYF. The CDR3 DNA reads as TGTGCCAGCAGTTTCTGGTTGGGGGCCCAGTACTTC.

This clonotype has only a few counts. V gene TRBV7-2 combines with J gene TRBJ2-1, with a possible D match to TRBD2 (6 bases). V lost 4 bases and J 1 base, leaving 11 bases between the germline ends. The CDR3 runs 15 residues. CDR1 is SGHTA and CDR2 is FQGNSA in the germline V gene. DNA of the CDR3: TGTGCCAGCAGCTGGACTAACCCATCCTACAATGAGCAGTTCTTC. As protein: CASSWTNPSYNEQFF.

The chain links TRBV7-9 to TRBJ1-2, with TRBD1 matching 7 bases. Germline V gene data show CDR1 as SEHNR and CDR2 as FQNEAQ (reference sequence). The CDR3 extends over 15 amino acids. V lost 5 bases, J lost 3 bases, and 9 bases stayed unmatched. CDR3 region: CASSIRQGGDYGYTF. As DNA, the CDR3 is TGTGCCAGCAGCATCAGACAGGGAGGAGACTATGGCTACACCTTC. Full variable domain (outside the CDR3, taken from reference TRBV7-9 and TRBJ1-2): DTGVSQNPRHKITKRGQNVTFRCDPISEHNRLYWYRQTLGQGPEFLTYFQNEAQLEKSRLLSDRFSAERPKGSFSTLEIQRTEQGDSAMYLCASSIRQGGDYGYTFGSGTRLTVV.

The CDR3 loop is CASSEATGAPNSPLHF. The DNA for the CDR3 is TGTGCCAGCAGTGAAGCTACCGGGGCTCCCAATTCACCCCTCCACTTT. The chain recombines TRBV6-1 with TRBJ1-6; perhaps TRBD1 as D (5 bases). Looked up from germline, CDR1 is MNHNS and CDR2 is SASEGT. The CDR3 is 16 amino acids. The V end was cut by 0 bases, the J end by 7 bases, with 13 bases between.

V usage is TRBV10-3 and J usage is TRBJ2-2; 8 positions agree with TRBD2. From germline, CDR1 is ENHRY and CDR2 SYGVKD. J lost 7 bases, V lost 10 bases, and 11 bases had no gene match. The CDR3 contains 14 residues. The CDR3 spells CATQLPAGDGELFF. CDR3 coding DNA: TGTGCCACCCAGCTTCCAGCGGGGGACGGGGAGCTGTTTTTT.

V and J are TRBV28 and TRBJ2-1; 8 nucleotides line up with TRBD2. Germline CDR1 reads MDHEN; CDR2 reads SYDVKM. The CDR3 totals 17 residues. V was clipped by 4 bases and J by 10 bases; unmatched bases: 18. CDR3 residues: CASSSKRGGRVRWEQFF. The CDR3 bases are TGTGCCAGCAGTTCCAAACGCGGGGGGCGCGTCCGATGGGAGCAGTTCTTC.

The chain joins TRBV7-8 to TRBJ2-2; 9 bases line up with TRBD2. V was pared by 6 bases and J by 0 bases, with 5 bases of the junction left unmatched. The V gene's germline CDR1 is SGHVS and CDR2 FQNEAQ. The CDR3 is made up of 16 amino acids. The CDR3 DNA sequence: TGTGCCAGCAGGCTGCGACTAGCGGCGAACACCGGGGAGCTGTTTTTT. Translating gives CASRLRLAANTGELFF.

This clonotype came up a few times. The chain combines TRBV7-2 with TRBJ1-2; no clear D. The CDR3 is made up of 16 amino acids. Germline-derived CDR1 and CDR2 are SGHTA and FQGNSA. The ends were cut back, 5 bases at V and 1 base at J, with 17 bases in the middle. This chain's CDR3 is CASSRLTDLDNYGYTF. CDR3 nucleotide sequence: TGTGCCAGCAGCCGTCTAACTGATCTTGATAACTATGGCTACACCTTC.

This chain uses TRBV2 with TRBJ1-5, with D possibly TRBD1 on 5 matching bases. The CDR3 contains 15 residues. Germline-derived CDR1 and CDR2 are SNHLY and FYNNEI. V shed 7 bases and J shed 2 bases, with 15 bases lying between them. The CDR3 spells CASKNQGSGNQPQHF. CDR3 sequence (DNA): TGTGCCAGCAAAAATCAGGGTAGTGGCAATCAGCCCCAGCATTTT.